What follows is one T cell receptor beta chain and its context. Per germline, CDR1 SGHNT and CDR2 YYREEE (reference sequence). This CDR3 is 14 amino acids long. V was clipped by 6 bases and J by 6 bases, with 16 bases between them. These newly diagnosed stage II-IVA oral cavity squamous cell carcinoma patients had no prior systemic or radiation treatment. This sample is part of a study of neoadjuvant anti-PD-1 for oral cavity cancer. Study-wide context: Around day 43, patients without progression received a fourth nivolumab dose before surgery.

Most PBMC samples had approximately 500 ng input DNA in six replicates. Sequenced by immunoSEQ multiplex PCR; TCRdb stores in-frame clones only, minus some. Of some 15,000 clones listed, around two thirds are singletons. The clonotype was recovered from a person between 40 and 85 years old with oral cavity squamous cell carcinoma. Specimen: PBMCs, collected before nivolumab (anti-PD-1) treatment. The V gene is TRBV5-4, the J gene TRBJ1-5, with D possibly TRBD1 on 6 matching bases. The CDR3, as DNA: TGTGCCAGCACCATACAGGGCGCCAGTCAGCCCCAGCATTTT. Translating gives CASTIQGASQPQHF. The full variable domain, with the rest looked up from reference TRBV5-4 and TRBJ1-5, is ETGVTQSPTHLIKTRGQQVTLRCSSQSGHNTVSWYQQALGQGPQFIFQYYREEENGRGNFPPRFSGLQFPNYSSELNVNALELDDSALYLCASTIQGASQPQHFGDGTRLSIL.